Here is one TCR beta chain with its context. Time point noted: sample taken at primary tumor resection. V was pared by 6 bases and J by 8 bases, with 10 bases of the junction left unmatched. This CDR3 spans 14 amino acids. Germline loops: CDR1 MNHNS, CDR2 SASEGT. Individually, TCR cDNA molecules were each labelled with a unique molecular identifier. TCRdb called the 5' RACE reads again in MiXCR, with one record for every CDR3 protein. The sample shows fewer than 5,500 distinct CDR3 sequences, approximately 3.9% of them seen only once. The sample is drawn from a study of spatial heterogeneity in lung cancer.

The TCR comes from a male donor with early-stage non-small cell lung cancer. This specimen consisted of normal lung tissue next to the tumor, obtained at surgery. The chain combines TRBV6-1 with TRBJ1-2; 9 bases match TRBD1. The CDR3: CASRTGGRFPGYTF. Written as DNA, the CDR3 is TGTGCCAGCAGGACAGGGGGACGCTTCCCAGGCTACACCTTC.